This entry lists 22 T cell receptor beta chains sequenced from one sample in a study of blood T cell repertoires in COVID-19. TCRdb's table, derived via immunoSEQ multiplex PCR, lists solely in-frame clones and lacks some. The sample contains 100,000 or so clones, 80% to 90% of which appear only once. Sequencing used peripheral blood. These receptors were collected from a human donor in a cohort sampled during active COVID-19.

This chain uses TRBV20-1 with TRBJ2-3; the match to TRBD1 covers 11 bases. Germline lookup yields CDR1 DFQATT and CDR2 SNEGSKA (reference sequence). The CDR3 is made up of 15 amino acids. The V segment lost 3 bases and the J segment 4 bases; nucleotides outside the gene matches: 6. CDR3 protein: CSASSGDRGSDTQYF. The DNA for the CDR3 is TGCAGTGCTAGTTCGGGGGACAGGGGGTCAGATACGCAGTATTTT.

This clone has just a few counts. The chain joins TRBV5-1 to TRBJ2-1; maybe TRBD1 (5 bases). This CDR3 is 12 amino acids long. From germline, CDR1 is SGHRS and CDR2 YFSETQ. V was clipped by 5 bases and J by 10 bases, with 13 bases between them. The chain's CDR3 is CASSQDRGEQFF. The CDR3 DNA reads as TGCGCCAGCAGTCAAGACAGAGGCGAGCAGTTCTTC.

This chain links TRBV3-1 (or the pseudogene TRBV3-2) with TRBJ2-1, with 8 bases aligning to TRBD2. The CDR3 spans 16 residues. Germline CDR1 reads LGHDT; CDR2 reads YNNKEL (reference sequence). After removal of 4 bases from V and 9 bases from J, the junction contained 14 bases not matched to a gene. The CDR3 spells CASSPPVTGGPSEQFF. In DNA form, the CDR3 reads TGTGCCAGCAGCCCCCCCGTTACGGGAGGGCCATCTGAGCAGTTCTTC.

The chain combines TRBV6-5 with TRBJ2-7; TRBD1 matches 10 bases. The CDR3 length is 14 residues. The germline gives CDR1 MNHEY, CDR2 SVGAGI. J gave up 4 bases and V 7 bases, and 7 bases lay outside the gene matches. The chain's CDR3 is CASTTGTGAYEQYF. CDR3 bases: TGTGCCAGCACTACCGGGACAGGGGCTTACGAGCAGTACTTC.

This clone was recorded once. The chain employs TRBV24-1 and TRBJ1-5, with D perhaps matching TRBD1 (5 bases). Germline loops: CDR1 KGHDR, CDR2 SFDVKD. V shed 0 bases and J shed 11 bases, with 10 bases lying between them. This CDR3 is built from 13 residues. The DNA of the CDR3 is TGTGCCACCAGTGATTTGTCCTGGGGGGCCCAGCATTTT. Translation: CATSDLSWGAQHF.

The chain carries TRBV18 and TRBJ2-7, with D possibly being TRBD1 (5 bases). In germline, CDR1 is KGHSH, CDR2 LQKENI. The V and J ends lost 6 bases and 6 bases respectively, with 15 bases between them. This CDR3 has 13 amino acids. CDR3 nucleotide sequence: TGTGCCAGCTCCCGCCAGGGTGGGTTCGAGCAGTACTTC. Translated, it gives CASSRQGGFEQYF.

As DNA, the CDR3 is TGTGCCAGCAGTTCCGTGTCTCGAGAGACCCAGTACTTC. Its translation: CASSSVSRETQYF. The genes are TRBV27 and TRBJ2-5; D not certain. V lost 4 bases, J lost 4 bases, and 10 bases lay in between. CDR1 and CDR2 from the germline V gene are MNHEY and SMNVEV (reference sequence). This CDR3 is built from 13 residues.

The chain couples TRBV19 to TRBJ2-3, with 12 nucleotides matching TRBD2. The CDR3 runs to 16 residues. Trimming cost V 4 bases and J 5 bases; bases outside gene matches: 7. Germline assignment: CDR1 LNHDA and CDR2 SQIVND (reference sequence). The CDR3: CASSKGLAGLRDTQYF. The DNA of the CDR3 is TGTGCCAGTAGTAAAGGACTAGCGGGACTTCGAGATACGCAGTATTTT. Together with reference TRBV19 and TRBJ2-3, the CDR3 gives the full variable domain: DGGITQSPKYLFRKEGQNVTLSCEQNLNHDAMYWYRQDPGQGLRLIYYSQIVNDFQKGDIAEGYSVSREKKESFPLTVTSAQKNPTAFYLCASSKGLAGLRDTQYFGPGTRLTVL.

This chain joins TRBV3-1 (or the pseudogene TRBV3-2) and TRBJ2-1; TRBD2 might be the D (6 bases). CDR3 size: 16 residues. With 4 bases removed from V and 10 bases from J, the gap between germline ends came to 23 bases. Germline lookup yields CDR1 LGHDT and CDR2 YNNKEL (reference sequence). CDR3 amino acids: CASSPHSAEGLGEQFF. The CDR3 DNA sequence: TGTGCCAGCAGCCCCCATTCGGCGGAGGGTCTAGGGGAGCAGTTCTTC.

The DNA for the CDR3 is TGTGCCAGCAGGGGGACAGCCTACGAGCAGTACTTC. Its protein product is CASRGTAYEQYF. This chain uses TRBV12-3 or TRBV12-4 with TRBJ2-7, with 7 positions matching TRBD1. There are 12 residues in the CDR3. Losses at the gene ends were 6 bases for V and 2 bases for J; bases not matched to a gene: 1.

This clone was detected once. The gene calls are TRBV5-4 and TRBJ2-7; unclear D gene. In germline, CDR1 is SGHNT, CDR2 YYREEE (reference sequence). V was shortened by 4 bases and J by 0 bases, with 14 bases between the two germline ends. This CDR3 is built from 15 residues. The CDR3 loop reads CASSLIGSGSYEQYF. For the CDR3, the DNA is TGTGCCAGCAGCCTGATTGGGTCGGGCTCCTACGAGCAGTACTTC.

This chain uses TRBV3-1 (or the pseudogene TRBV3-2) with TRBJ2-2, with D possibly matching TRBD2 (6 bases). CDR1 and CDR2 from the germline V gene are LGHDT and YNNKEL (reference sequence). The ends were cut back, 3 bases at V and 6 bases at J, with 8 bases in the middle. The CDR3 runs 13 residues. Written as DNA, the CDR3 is TGTGCCAGCAGCCACCGACTAGCCGGGGAGCTGTTTTTT. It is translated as CASSHRLAGELFF.

CDR3: CASSYKRLAGEGEQFF. CDR3 coding DNA: TGTGCCAGCAGCTATAAGCGACTAGCGGGAGAGGGTGAGCAGTTCTTC. The chain recombines TRBV7-8 with TRBJ2-1; 12 bases agree with TRBD2. The CDR3 has 16 amino acids. Germline-derived CDR1 and CDR2 are SGHVS and FQNEAQ. After removal of 4 bases from V and 9 bases from J, the junction contained 10 bases not matched to a gene. The full variable domain, in which reference TRBV7-8 and TRBJ2-1 provide the parts outside the CDR3, is GAGVSQSPRYKVAKRGQDVALRCDPISGHVSLFWYQQALGQGPEFLTYFQNEAQLDKSGLPSDRFFAERPEGSVSTLKIQRTQQEDSAVYLCASSYKRLAGEGEQFFGPGTRLTVL.

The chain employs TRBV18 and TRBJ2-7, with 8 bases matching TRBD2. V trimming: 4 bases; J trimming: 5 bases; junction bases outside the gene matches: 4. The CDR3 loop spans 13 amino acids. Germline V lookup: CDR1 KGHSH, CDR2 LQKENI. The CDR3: CASSQAGVDEQYF. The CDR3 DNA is TGTGCCAGCTCACAAGCGGGAGTTGACGAGCAGTACTTC. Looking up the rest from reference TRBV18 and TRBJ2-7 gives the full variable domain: NAGVMQNPRHLVRRRGQEARLRCSPMKGHSHVYWYRQLPEEGLKFMVYLQKENIIDESGMPKERFSAEFPKEGPSILRIQQVVRGDSAAYFCASSQAGVDEQYFGPGTRLTVT.

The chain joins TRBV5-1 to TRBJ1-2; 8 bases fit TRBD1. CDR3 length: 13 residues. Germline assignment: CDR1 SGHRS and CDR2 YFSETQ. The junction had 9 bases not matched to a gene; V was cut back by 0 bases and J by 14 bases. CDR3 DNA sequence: TGCGCCAGCAGCTTGGAACAAGACAGGGGTGAGACCTTC. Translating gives CASSLEQDRGETF. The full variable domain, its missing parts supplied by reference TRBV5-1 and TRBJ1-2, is KAGVTQTPRYLIKTRGQQVTLSCSPISGHRSVSWYQQTPGQGLQFLFEYFSETQRNKGNFPGRFSGRQFSNSRSEMNVSTLELGDSALYLCASSLEQDRGETFGSGTRLTVV.

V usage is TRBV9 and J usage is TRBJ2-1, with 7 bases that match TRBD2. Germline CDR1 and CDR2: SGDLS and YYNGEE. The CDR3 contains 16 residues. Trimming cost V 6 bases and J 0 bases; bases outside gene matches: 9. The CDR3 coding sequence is TGTGCCAGCACCCCGTCCGGGGGGAGCTCCTACAATGAGCAGTTCTTC. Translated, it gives CASTPSGGSSYNEQFF.

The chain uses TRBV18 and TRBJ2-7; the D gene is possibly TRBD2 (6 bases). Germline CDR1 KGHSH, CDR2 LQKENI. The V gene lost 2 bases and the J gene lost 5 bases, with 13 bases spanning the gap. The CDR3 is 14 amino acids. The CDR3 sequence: CASSPTAGFHEQYF. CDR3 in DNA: TGTGCCAGCTCACCAACGGCGGGGTTCCACGAGCAGTACTTC. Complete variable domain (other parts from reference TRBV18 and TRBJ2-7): NAGVMQNPRHLVRRRGQEARLRCSPMKGHSHVYWYRQLPEEGLKFMVYLQKENIIDESGMPKERFSAEFPKEGPSILRIQQVVRGDSAAYFCASSPTAGFHEQYFGPGTRLTVT.

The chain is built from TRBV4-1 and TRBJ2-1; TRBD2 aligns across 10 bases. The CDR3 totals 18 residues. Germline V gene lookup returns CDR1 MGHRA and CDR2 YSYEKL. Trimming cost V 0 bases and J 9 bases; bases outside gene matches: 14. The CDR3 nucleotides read TGCGCCAGCAGCCAAGATCGGGCTAGCGGGAGAAAATTTGGTGAGCAGTTCTTC. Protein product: CASSQDRASGRKFGEQFF.

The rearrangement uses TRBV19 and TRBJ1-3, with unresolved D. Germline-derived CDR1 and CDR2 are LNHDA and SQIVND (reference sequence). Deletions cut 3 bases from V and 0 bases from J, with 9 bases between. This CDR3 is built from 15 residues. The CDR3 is CASSISQRSGNTIYF. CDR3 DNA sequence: TGTGCCAGTAGTATTTCCCAGCGCTCTGGAAACACCATATATTTT. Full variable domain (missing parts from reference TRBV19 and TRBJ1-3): DGGITQSPKYLFRKEGQNVTLSCEQNLNHDAMYWYRQDPGQGLRLIYYSQIVNDFQKGDIAEGYSVSREKKESFPLTVTSAQKNPTAFYLCASSISQRSGNTIYFGEGSWLTVV.

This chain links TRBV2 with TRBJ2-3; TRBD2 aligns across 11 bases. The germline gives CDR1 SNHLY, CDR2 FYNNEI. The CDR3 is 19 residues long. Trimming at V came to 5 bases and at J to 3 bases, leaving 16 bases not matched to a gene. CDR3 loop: CASSREGGTLAGGTDTQYF. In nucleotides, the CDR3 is TGTGCCAGCAGTCGCGAAGGGGGAACTCTAGCGGGAGGAACAGATACGCAGTATTTT.

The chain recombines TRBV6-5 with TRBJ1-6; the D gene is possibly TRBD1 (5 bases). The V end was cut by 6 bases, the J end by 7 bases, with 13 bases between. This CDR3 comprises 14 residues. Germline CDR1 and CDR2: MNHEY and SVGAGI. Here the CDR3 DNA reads TGTGCCAGCAGACCGGACACGAGAAATTCACCCCTCCACTTT. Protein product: CASRPDTRNSPLHF.

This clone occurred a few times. Here the CDR3 reads CATSDNTRTEAFF. Here the CDR3 DNA reads TGTGCCACCAGTGACAATACTCGCACTGAAGCTTTCTTT. This chain links TRBV24-1 with TRBJ1-1; D uncertain. Germline V lookup: CDR1 KGHDR, CDR2 SFDVKD. Trimming removed 4 bases from V and 4 bases from J, with 9 bases in between. The CDR3 has 13 residues.